This T cell receptor (beta chain) was sequenced for a study of cytomegalovirus exposure and HLA in healthy donors. Germline CDR1 SEHNR, CDR2 FQNEAQ (reference sequence). Unmatched junction bases numbered 6, after V lost 5 bases and J lost 5 bases. This CDR3 has 14 residues. Broader study findings: HLA allele associations emerged for under 20,000 TCR beta sequences in a later analysis, at 0.05 false discovery rate. Specificity for CMV antigens was confirmed in vitro for a few of the CMV-associated chains.

PCR primers comprised 60 Vbeta and 13 Jbeta primers. Profiled with immunoSEQ multiplex PCR; TCRdb holds only in-frame clones, not every one. The data contain 85,000 to 130,000 clones, more than 65% of them singletons. This clone was counted only a few times. Antigen unknown. The chain recombines TRBV7-9 with TRBJ2-3; TRBD1 matches at 8 bases. The receptor's source is a boy younger than 18 in good health and CMV-seronegative. Material: PBMCs. CDR3 protein: CASSPDRGGDTQYF. DNA for the CDR3: TGTGCCAGCAGCCCAGACAGGGGAGGAGATACGCAGTATTTT.